Reported below is one T cell receptor beta chain. Its antigen remains unidentified. Investigators took approximately 9.4 milliliters of peripheral blood from every donor. This sample stems from a study of blood T cells in healthy people across ages. Study-wide findings and caveats: Estimated diversity that came from one million T cells was considered an underestimate. Observed TCR beta diversity per million T cells went down as age went up. This fall followed a roughly linear course with age. A greater number of naive CD4+ cells and higher diversity distinguished long-lived donors from aged donors.

Using a J-beta primer mix together with a sample-barcoded 5' primer, a second PCR was run for roughly 7 to 12 cycles. MiXCR, run by TCRdb on the 5' RACE reads, gives a single entry per CDR3 protein. The sample holds roughly 1,800,000 distinct CDR3 sequences, around 50% seen once. The sequencing sample was made of blood. This TCR was recovered from a woman aged 35 to 49 in good health.

The DNA for the CDR3 is TGTGCCAGCAGTAGATCGCCCGGAGCTAATGAAAAACTGTTTTTT. This encodes CASSRSPGANEKLFF. V and J are TRBV6-5 and TRBJ1-4; D gene unclear. This CDR3 spans 15 amino acids. Germline CDR1 reads MNHEY; CDR2 reads SVGAGI. Trimming removed 5 bases at V and 3 bases at J, with 13 bases between.